This entry concerns a single T cell receptor beta chain. Method: immunoSEQ multiplex PCR; TCRdb's copy keeps in-frame clones and lacks some. The table has about 120,000 clones, roughly 89% seen once. This sample is part of a study of cytomegalovirus exposure and HLA in healthy donors. The CDR3 contains 17 residues. Germline V gene sequence: CDR1 SGHTA, CDR2 FQGNSA. Trimming cost V 5 bases and J 5 bases; bases outside gene matches: 8. Input material: PBMCs. This clonotype was obtained from a woman younger than 35 in good health and CMV-seronegative. The rearrangement links TRBV7-2 to TRBJ2-3, with TRBD2 matching 15 bases. CDR3: CASSLGLAGGAGDTQYF. As DNA, the CDR3 is TGTGCCAGCAGCCTCGGACTAGCGGGAGGGGCGGGAGATACGCAGTATTTT.